This T cell receptor beta chain was observed in a study of blood T cell repertoires in COVID-19. Across the whole study: Material from acute and convalescent COVID-19 was sourced from the United States, Italy and Spain.

Sequencing was performed with immunoSEQ multiplex PCR; in TCRdb, only in-frame clones are kept and a portion is missing. The sample shows approximately 250,000 clones, 75% to 85% of them seen only once. Donors were grouped by their self-reported clinical history. Per the germline V gene, CDR1 is SGHDT and CDR2 is YYEEEE. The CDR3 loop spans 14 amino acids. The V and J ends lost 0 bases and 5 bases, in that order; junction bases with no gene match: 2. This clonotype was sampled from a woman between 45 and 65 years old with acute COVID-19. Sample: PBMCs or T cells enriched from blood (not recorded which). V gene TRBV5-6 combines with J gene TRBJ2-3, with 8 bases that match TRBD1. The CDR3 loop reads CASSLGQGKDTQYF. The CDR3 nucleotides read TGTGCCAGCAGCTTGGGACAGGGGAAAGATACGCAGTATTTT.